These T cell receptor beta chains were read from a single sample in a study of CD8+ T cells in alopecia areata. Some clones are missing from TCRdb's copy, which holds only in-frame ones; the method was immunoSEQ multiplex PCR. Here the sample spans about 220,000 clones, about three fifths being singletons. The sample here was CD4+ T cells sorted from blood, taken at week 4, from a patient treated with tofacitinib. The origin of the receptors is a human donor with alopecia areata. The CDR3 runs from the conserved cysteine through the conserved F or W. The D gene is left open where the match is weak. Clone size appears in some rows only: once, few, many, or a class for an expanded clone.

J gene,clone size,D gene,V gene,CDR3 protein,CDR3 DNA
TRBJ2-7,NA,TRBD2,TRBV7-2,CASSLSGLVGHEQYF,TGTGCCAGCAGCTTATCCGGACTAGTTGGCCACGAGCAGTACTTC
TRBJ1-2,NA,NA,TRBV5-4,CASSPGTDPNYGYTF,TGTGCCAGCAGCCCGGGAACAGATCCTAACTATGGCTACACCTTC
TRBJ1-2,NA,NA,TRBV29-1,CSVQDSNGYTF,TGCAGCGTACAGGACTCAAATGGCTACACCTTC
TRBJ2-3,few,TRBD2,TRBV11-2,CASSFGTSGASTDTQYF,TGTGCCAGCAGCTTCGGGACTAGCGGGGCAAGCACAGATACGCAGTATTTT
TRBJ1-2,NA,NA,TRBV6-5,CASRTAANYGYTF,TGTGCCAGTCGGACAGCAGCTAACTATGGCTACACCTTC
TRBJ1-1,NA,NA,TRBV30,CAWSETGNTEAFF,TGTGCCTGGAGTGAAACGGGGAACACTGAAGCTTTCTTT
TRBJ1-1,NA,NA,TRBV7-9,CASSSGGFPVNTEAFF,TGTGCCAGCAGCTCGGGGGGTTTCCCGGTGAACACTGAAGCTTTCTTT
TRBJ1-2,few,NA,TRBV6-5,CASRGGNYGYTF,TGTGCCAGCAGAGGGGGTAACTATGGCTACACCTTC
TRBJ1-1,NA,TRBD1,TRBV7-2,CASSPRQGRGRNTEAFF,TGTGCCAGCAGCCCGCGACAGGGGCGCGGGAGGAACACTGAAGCTTTCTTT
TRBJ2-2,NA,TRBD2,TRBV19,CASSILAGVTGELFF,TGTGCCAGTAGTATCCTAGCGGGGGTTACCGGGGAGCTGTTTTTT
TRBJ1-5,NA,NA,TRBV30,CAWSVAQRSNQPQHF,TGTGCCTGGAGCGTCGCCCAGCGTAGCAATCAGCCCCAGCATTTT
TRBJ1-2,NA,TRBD1,TRBV5-6,CASSLLDRNYGYTF,TGTGCCAGCAGCTTGTTGGACAGGAACTATGGCTACACCTTC
TRBJ2-3,NA,NA,TRBV19,CASSSTALTDTQYF,TGTGCCAGTAGTTCGACAGCCCTCACAGATACGCAGTATTTT
TRBJ1-2,NA,NA,TRBV5-1,CASSGGYGYTF,TGCGCCAGCTCGGGGGGCTATGGCTACACCTTC
TRBJ1-1,NA,NA,TRBV5-1,CASSNSPRGGDTEAFF,TGCGCCAGCAGCAATTCCCCCAGGGGAGGGGACACTGAAGCTTTCTTT
TRBJ1-4,few,NA,TRBV29-1,CSVRGAEKLFF,TGCAGCGTTAGGGGTGCTGAAAAACTGTTTTTT
TRBJ1-1,NA,NA,TRBV7-2,CASSLPSDTEAFF,TGTGCCAGCAGCTTACCGTCGGACACTGAAGCTTTCTTT
TRBJ2-1,few,TRBD2,TRBV4-2,CASSRESGGAYNEQFF,TGTGCCAGCAGCCGAGAAAGCGGGGGGGCCTACAATGAGCAGTTCTTC
TRBJ2-7,NA,TRBD2,TRBV29-1,CSVAGLESGGEYEQYF,TGCAGCGTTGCGGGACTAGAGAGTGGTGGGGAATACGAGCAGTACTTC
TRBJ2-5,NA,TRBD2,TRBV4-2,CASSQVEGGSQYF,TGTGCCAGCAGCCAAGTGGAGGGAGGGTCCCAGTACTTC
TRBJ2-7,NA,NA,TRBV4-3,CASSQGTQGEQYF,TGCGCCAGCAGCCAAGGGACCCAGGGAGAGCAGTACTTC
TRBJ2-7,NA,TRBD2,TRBV5-1,CASSAGLGLYEQYF,TGCGCCAGCAGCGCAGGACTAGGTCTCTACGAGCAGTACTTC
TRBJ1-4,once,NA,TRBV29-1,CSVLAPGNEKLFF,TGCAGCGTACTGGCTCCAGGAAATGAAAAACTGTTTTTT
TRBJ2-6,NA,NA,TRBV15,CATSVGGGGANVLTF,TGTGCCACCAGCGTAGGGGGTGGTGGGGCCAACGTCCTGACTTTC
TRBJ2-2,once,NA,TRBV30,CAWSVLGELFF,TGTGCCTGGAGTGTACTGGGGGAGCTGTTTTTT
TRBJ2-1,few,NA,TRBV29-1,CSVEPNDYNEQFF,TGCAGCGTTGAGCCCAACGACTACAATGAGCAGTTCTTC
TRBJ2-7,NA,TRBD2,TRBV27,CASRGLAGFYEQYF,TGTGCCAGTCGAGGACTAGCGGGATTTTACGAGCAGTACTTC
TRBJ2-3,NA,TRBD1,TRBV29-1,CSFNPPGQGTDTQYF,TGCAGCTTCAACCCTCCGGGACAGGGCACAGATACGCAGTATTTT
TRBJ2-2,NA,NA,TRBV27,CASSLYPGELFF,TGTGCCAGCAGTTTATACCCCGGGGAGCTGTTTTTT